This passage covers 30 T cell receptor beta chains from one sample sequenced in a study of cytomegalovirus exposure and HLA in healthy donors. The PCR contained 60 Vbeta and 13 Jbeta primers. Sequencing was performed with immunoSEQ multiplex PCR; in TCRdb, only in-frame clones are kept and a portion is missing. Of about 130,000 clones listed, roughly 72% are singletons. The sample consisted of PBMCs. These receptor sequences come from a woman aged 50 to 60 in good health and CMV-seronegative.

This rearrangement joins TRBV5-4 to TRBJ2-1, with D hard to call. Trimming left V 1 base short and J 3 bases short, with 5 bases between. Germline V gene data show CDR1 as SGHNT and CDR2 as YYREEE (reference sequence). CDR3 size: 13 residues. CDR3 protein: CASSLFLYNEQFF. CDR3 sequence (DNA): TGTGCCAGCAGCTTGTTCCTCTACAATGAGCAGTTCTTC.

The CDR3: CASRPLERSLMYTQYF. The CDR3 DNA is TGTGCCAGCAGACCCCTAGAGCGGTCCTTGATGTATACGCAGTATTTT. V gene TRBV6-6 combines with J gene TRBJ2-3; weak D call: TRBD2 (5 bases). Germline CDR1 MNHNY, CDR2 SVGAGI (reference sequence). The V gene lost 6 bases and the J gene lost 7 bases, with 23 bases spanning the gap. The CDR3 runs to 16 residues.

The chain recombines TRBV5-1 with TRBJ2-2, with 14 bases lining up with TRBD2. The CDR3 covers 17 residues. Germline CDR1 SGHRS, CDR2 YFSETQ. Trimming removed 4 bases from V and 0 bases from J; junction bases left unmatched: 2. The DNA for the CDR3 is TGCGCCAGCAGCGGGGGACTAGCGGGAGCGAACACCGGGGAGCTGTTTTTT. This encodes CASSGGLAGANTGELFF.

This rearrangement joins TRBV29-1 to TRBJ2-7, with 7 bases fitting TRBD1. V trimming: 5 bases; J trimming: 3 bases; junction bases outside the gene matches: 4. The germline V gene encodes CDR1 SQVTM and CDR2 ANQGSEA. The length of the CDR3 is 12 residues. As DNA, the CDR3 is TGCAGCGTTAGGGACAGAGTCTACGAGCAGTACTTC. Translation: CSVRDRVYEQYF.

The chain carries TRBV7-9 and TRBJ2-1, with TRBD2 identical over 8 bases. Looked up from germline, CDR1 is SEHNR and CDR2 is FQNEAQ (reference sequence). The CDR3 loop spans 15 amino acids. V dropped 2 bases and J dropped 5; count of bases not matched to a gene: 5. CDR3 DNA sequence: TGTGCCAGCAGCTTATTATTAGCGGGACACAATGAGCAGTTCTTC. Protein sequence: CASSLLLAGHNEQFF.

V gene TRBV7-2 combines with J gene TRBJ1-1; D ambiguous. Per the germline V gene, CDR1 is SGHTA and CDR2 is FQGNSA. The CDR3 has 16 residues. V shed 6 bases and J shed 1 base, with 18 bases lying between them. CDR3 nucleotide sequence: TGTGCCAGCAGACCAGGTAGGCGGAGGCCGAACACTGAAGCTTTCTTT. Translating gives CASRPGRRRPNTEAFF. Variable domain in full (rest from reference TRBV7-2 and TRBJ1-1): GAGVSQSPSNKVTEKGKDVELRCDPISGHTALYWYRQSLGQGLEFLIYFQGNSAPDKSGLPSDRFSAERTGGSVSTLTIQRTQQEDSAVYLCASRPGRRRPNTEAFFGQGTRLTVV.

The chain recombines TRBV18 with TRBJ1-4; no reliable D call. V gave up 0 bases and J gave up 8 bases, with 13 bases separating them. Per germline, CDR1 KGHSH and CDR2 LQKENI. The CDR3 length is 15 residues. CDR3 residues: CASSPPRPDGEKLFF. The CDR3 DNA follows: TGTGCCAGCTCACCACCGCGACCTGACGGGGAAAAACTGTTTTTT.

This sequence joins TRBV10-1 and TRBJ2-1; 7 bases match TRBD2. V lost 10 bases, J lost 0 bases, and 15 bases stayed unmatched. Per germline, CDR1 WNHNN and CDR2 SYGVQD (reference sequence). CDR3 length: 17 amino acids. The CDR3 nucleotides are TGCGCCATAAAGGTGGAGAGGAGCGGGACCTCCTACAATGAGCAGTTCTTC. It codes for CAIKVERSGTSYNEQFF.

Written as DNA, the CDR3 is TGTGCCAGCAGCGCGGGACTCCTCCCGGTAGATGAGCAGTTCTTC. Translation: CASSAGLLPVDEQFF. The V gene is TRBV5-6, the J gene TRBJ2-1; the D gene is possibly TRBD2 (6 bases). Germline assignment: CDR1 SGHDT and CDR2 YYEEEE. There are 15 residues in the CDR3. V was cut by 4 bases and J by 8 bases, with 19 bases left in between. The entire variable domain, with the rest obtained from reference TRBV5-6 and TRBJ2-1, is as follows: DAGVTQSPTHLIKTRGQQVTLRCSPKSGHDTVSWYQQALGQGPQFIFQYYEEEERQRGNFPDRFSGHQFPNYSSELNVNALLLGDSALYLCASSAGLLPVDEQFFGPGTRLTVL.

The V gene is TRBV4-2, the J gene TRBJ2-1, with 13 nucleotides matching TRBD2. The CDR3 runs 16 residues. The V gene's germline CDR1 is LGHNA and CDR2 YNFKEQ. Trimming took 2 bases from V and 8 from J; bases not matched to a gene: 6. The DNA of the CDR3 is TGTGCCAGCAGCCAAAAACTAGCGGGAGGGCGAGATGAGCAGTTCTTC. As protein: CASSQKLAGGRDEQFF.

V usage is TRBV28 and J usage is TRBJ1-4; a weak D match, TRBD1 (5 bases). This CDR3 is built from 15 residues. Between the trimmed V and J ends, which lost 10 bases and 0 bases, there was a span of 15 bases. Germline V gives CDR1 MDHEN, CDR2 SYDVKM. The CDR3 bases are TGTGCCACACAGGACATACTCGCAACTAATGAAAAACTGTTTTTT. Translating gives CATQDILATNEKLFF.

The CDR3 region is CASSPPGREVEKLFF. In DNA, the CDR3 is TGTGCCAGCTCACCACCGGGGAGGGAGGTTGAAAAACTGTTTTTT. The V call is TRBV18, the J call TRBJ1-4; D not resolved. The CDR3 loop spans 15 amino acids. Trimming removed 0 bases at V and 7 bases at J, with 12 bases between. From germline, CDR1 is KGHSH and CDR2 LQKENI.

The chain combines TRBV6-5 with TRBJ2-3; D gene uncertain. Per germline, CDR1 MNHEY and CDR2 SVGAGI. This CDR3 spans 15 amino acids. Trimming took off 6 bases at V and 0 bases at J, with 13 bases between the two ends. Here the CDR3 reads CASRILSHSTDTQYF. In DNA, the CDR3 is TGTGCCAGCAGGATTTTAAGCCATAGCACAGATACGCAGTATTTT.

The chain links TRBV25-1 to TRBJ2-6, with a weak D call TRBD1 (5 bases). This CDR3 contains 15 residues. V gave up 2 bases and J gave up 3 bases, with 8 bases separating them. In germline, CDR1 is MGHDK, CDR2 SYGVNS. CDR3 residues: CASSEQGYGANVLTF. CDR3 nucleotides: TGTGCCAGCAGTGAACAGGGTTATGGGGCCAACGTCCTGACTTTC.

V and J are TRBV7-8 and TRBJ1-4, with a possible D match to TRBD1 (6 bases). The ends were cut back, 5 bases at V and 6 bases at J, with 16 bases in the middle. This CDR3 has 15 amino acids. CDR1 and CDR2 from the germline V gene are SGHVS and FQNEAQ. CDR3 coding DNA: TGTGCCAGCAGCCAAGGACAGTTTCATCATGAAAAACTGTTTTTT. Translated, it gives CASSQGQFHHEKLFF.

The chain combines TRBV29-1 with TRBJ1-1; 8 bases agree with TRBD1. The germline CDR1 and CDR2 sequences are SQVTM and ANQGSEA. The trim removed 7 bases at V and 3 bases at J, leaving 13 bases unmatched. The CDR3 spans 15 residues. CDR3 in DNA: TGCAGCGCACTCATGGACAGGGACTATCACACTGAAGCTTTCTTT. It yields the protein CSALMDRDYHTEAFF. The full variable domain, its missing parts supplied by reference TRBV29-1 and TRBJ1-1, is SAVISQKPSRDICQRGTSLTIQCQVDSQVTMMFWYRQQPGQSLTLIATANQGSEATYESGFVIDKFPISRPNLTFSTLTVSNMSPEDSSIYLCSALMDRDYHTEAFFGQGTRLTVV.

The chain has TRBV6-5 and TRBJ1-5, with 11 bases matching TRBD1. The CDR3 runs to 13 residues. Trimming removed 6 bases from V and 9 bases from J; junction bases left unmatched: 4. Germline V gene sequence: CDR1 MNHEY, CDR2 SVGAGI. The CDR3: CASRRDRGAPQHF. The CDR3 DNA follows: TGTGCCAGCAGACGGGACAGGGGGGCGCCCCAGCATTTT.

The rearrangement links TRBV7-8 to TRBJ1-6; D is ambiguous. V gave up 0 bases and J gave up 8 bases, with 8 bases separating them. The length of the CDR3 is 14 residues. The germline V gene encodes CDR1 SGHVS and CDR2 FQNEAQ. CDR3 coding DNA: TGTGCCAGCAGCTTAGCGGCTGGCTATTCACCCCTCCACTTT. Translation gives CASSLAAGYSPLHF.

The chain links TRBV27 to TRBJ1-5; 11 bases are shared with TRBD1. The CDR3 loop spans 18 amino acids. Trimming removed 5 bases from V and 4 bases from J; junction bases left unmatched: 13. Germline V gene sequence: CDR1 MNHEY, CDR2 SMNVEV (reference sequence). In nucleotides, the CDR3 is TGTGCCAGCAGTCCAAATTCCGGGACAGGGGGTTCAAATCAGCCCCAGCATTTT. Protein sequence: CASSPNSGTGGSNQPQHF.

V is TRBV10-3 and J is TRBJ2-7, with D possibly matching TRBD1 (7 bases). CDR3 length: 14 amino acids. Germline V lookup: CDR1 ENHRY, CDR2 SYGVKD. V was shortened by 2 bases and J by 2 bases, with 10 bases between the two germline ends. The CDR3 sequence: CAISEQGGTYEQYF. In DNA, the CDR3 is TGTGCCATCAGTGAGCAGGGGGGAACCTACGAGCAGTACTTC.

Only a few counts were recorded for this clone. V is TRBV5-1 and J is TRBJ2-1, with a weak D call TRBD2 (6 bases). Germline V gene data show CDR1 as SGHRS and CDR2 as YFSETQ. The V end lost 0 bases, the J end lost 9 bases, and 19 bases lay between the germline ends. CDR3 size: 16 residues. Here the CDR3 DNA reads TGCGCCAGCAGCTTGGTTCTAGCGACCATGGGAGGTGAGCAGTTCTTC. Amino acid sequence: CASSLVLATMGGEQFF.

The V and J genes are TRBV7-3 and TRBJ2-3; 9 nucleotides match TRBD1. V lost 1 base to trimming and J lost 3 bases; unmatched junction nucleotides: 2. This CDR3 contains 15 residues. The germline V gene encodes CDR1 SGHTA and CDR2 FQGTGA. CDR3 loop: CASSLNRGRTDTQYF. CDR3 DNA: TGTGCCAGCAGCTTAAACAGGGGGCGGACAGATACGCAGTATTTT.

The chain links TRBV5-1 to TRBJ1-1; no reliable D call. This CDR3 contains 11 residues. Looked up from germline, CDR1 is SGHRS and CDR2 is YFSETQ. V gave up 4 bases and J gave up 10 bases, with 11 bases separating them. The CDR3 region is CASSHGRGAFF. The CDR3 DNA reads TGCGCCAGCAGCCATGGGCGGGGAGCTTTCTTT.

The gene calls are TRBV19 and TRBJ2-7; D remains unclear. The CDR3 totals 14 residues. The ends were cut back, 0 bases at V and 2 bases at J, with 8 bases in the middle. The germline CDR1 and CDR2 sequences are LNHDA and SQIVND (reference sequence). CDR3 DNA: TGTGCCAGTAGTATAGATCAGATCCCCTACGAGCAGTACTTC. Its protein is CASSIDQIPYEQYF. The full variable domain, in which reference TRBV19 and TRBJ2-7 provide the parts outside the CDR3, is DGGITQSPKYLFRKEGQNVTLSCEQNLNHDAMYWYRQDPGQGLRLIYYSQIVNDFQKGDIAEGYSVSREKKESFPLTVTSAQKNPTAFYLCASSIDQIPYEQYFGPGTRLTVT.

In its sample, this clone was seen once. The chain combines TRBV19 with TRBJ1-1; D is uncertain. The ends were cut back, 7 bases at V and 1 base at J, with 7 bases in the middle. This CDR3 contains 12 residues. Germline values: CDR1 LNHDA, CDR2 SQIVND (reference sequence). DNA of the CDR3: TGTGCCAGTACCCCGCGGAACACTGAAGCTTTCTTT. Protein product: CASTPRNTEAFF.

The rearrangement joins TRBV6-4 to TRBJ2-7, with TRBD2 matching over 8 bases. Germline V gives CDR1 MRHNA, CDR2 SNTAGT. Unmatched junction bases numbered 8, after V lost 8 bases and J lost 2 bases. This CDR3 is built from 14 residues. CDR3 sequence (DNA): TGTGCCAGCGCGACTAGCGAAACAGCCTACGAGCAGTACTTC. This translates into CASATSETAYEQYF.

V usage is TRBV19 and J usage is TRBJ2-3, with 8 bases that match TRBD1. The length of the CDR3 is 16 residues. V dropped 5 bases and J dropped 0; count of bases not matched to a gene: 7. Germline lookup yields CDR1 LNHDA and CDR2 SQIVND (reference sequence). CDR3 nucleotides: TGTGCCAGTAGTGCAGGGACAGGCCCTAGCACAGATACGCAGTATTTT. Translating it yields CASSAGTGPSTDTQYF.

V usage is TRBV18 and J usage is TRBJ2-5; TRBD1 aligns across 7 bases. V was pared by 3 bases and J by 4 bases, with 5 bases of the junction left unmatched. The CDR3 totals 14 residues. The germline V gene encodes CDR1 KGHSH and CDR2 LQKENI. The CDR3 bases are TGTGCCAGCTCACCTGAGCAGGGGGTAGAGACCCAGTACTTC. Its protein product is CASSPEQGVETQYF. Supplemented by reference TRBV18 and TRBJ2-5, the full variable domain reads NAGVMQNPRHLVRRRGQEARLRCSPMKGHSHVYWYRQLPEEGLKFMVYLQKENIIDESGMPKERFSAEFPKEGPSILRIQQVVRGDSAAYFCASSPEQGVETQYFGPGTRLLVL.

In this sample, this clone turned up a few times. The chain joins TRBV27 to TRBJ2-3, with D tentatively TRBD2 (6 bases). The germline gives CDR1 MNHEY, CDR2 SMNVEV (reference sequence). This CDR3 comprises 16 residues. The ends were cut back, 0 bases at V and 2 bases at J, with 12 bases in the middle. The CDR3 reads CASSLSSGGNTDTQYF. CDR3 bases: TGTGCCAGCAGTTTATCGAGCGGCGGGAACACAGATACGCAGTATTTT.

The V and J genes are TRBV19 and TRBJ2-7, with 12 bases lining up with TRBD1. The CDR3 consists of 13 residues. V lost 5 bases and J lost 12; bases outside the gene matches: 8. Germline V gene lookup returns CDR1 LNHDA and CDR2 SQIVND (reference sequence). This chain's CDR3 is CASSPGTGGEWYF. The CDR3 nucleotides are TGTGCCAGTAGTCCGGGGACAGGGGGCGAGTGGTACTTC.